This TCR beta chain was sequenced for a study of T cell repertoires in cytomegalovirus infection. This clonotype appeared many times. Its target is unknown. Germline loops: CDR1 SGHTA, CDR2 FQGNSA. This CDR3 is built from 15 residues. Trimming cost V 5 bases and J 8 bases, with 21 bases left between them. MiXCR was run by TCRdb on the reads, yielding one entry per CDR3 protein. Seen here are about 830,000 distinct CDR3 sequences, about 31% observed once, and the top ten hold under 15%. The clonotype was recovered from a human donor in good health (CMV status not recorded). Some clones in this sample may be carry-over from other donors' samples. This sample comprised cultured CD8+ T cells from PBMCs, obtained from culture after CMV antigen stimulation. This chain joins TRBV7-2 and TRBJ1-2; D gene unclear. CDR3: CASSPELEVPGGYTF. For the CDR3, the DNA is TGTGCCAGCAGCCCCGAACTGGAGGTACCGGGCGGCTACACCTTC.